This entry features one TCR beta chain sequence. Its antigen is not yet known. No per-base quality is available; no much larger clone lies one base away. The data were obtained in a study of shared clonotypes between healthy human individuals (dated by TCRdb to 2020 to 2022). Study-level background: The cohort comprised two women and three men aged 18 to 49 years. For each donor, CD4 naive and CD4 memory were each run on three plates, CD8 naive on two plates, and CD8 memory on one plate. To estimate repertoire size and how much clonotypes are shared between individuals, the study performed deep sequencing of blood TCR repertoires from about 5 healthy adults. Different laboratories and diverse techniques were used to prepare libraries and sequence TCR repertoires, to increase sequencing depth and limit assay-specific biases. Between about 0.9 and 9 billion PBMCs per donor were obtained by leukapheresis.

The donors were healthy, HIV-negative adults with no recently reported acute infections or vaccinations. Every donor was a Caucasian adult residing in Nashville, Tennessee, USA. CD4+ T cells were enriched by magnetic negative selection; naive cells were then positively selected on CD45RA, and the negative fraction formed the memory subset. Blood was collected by leukapheresis, and PBMCs were isolated by Ficoll-Histopaque density gradient centrifugation and then cryopreserved in liquid nitrogen vapor phase. Analytical flow cytometry was used to check the purity and quantity of each magnetically sorted T cell population. Genomic DNA was isolated from each sorted fraction and quantified by UV absorbance on a Nanodrop 2000c. Using the deep immunoSEQ assay, multiplex PCR amplified TCR CDR3 regions from genomic DNA. Genomic DNA extracted from each cell subset was distributed evenly over all wells of several immunoSEQ 96-well plates, and each plate served as one replicate. For sorted subsets, around 200 ng genomic DNA, equal to tens of thousands of T cell genomes, was loaded into each replicate PCR. The purified libraries were quantified using a Qubit 3.0 fluorometer, sized with a Bioanalyzer 2100, and then quantified again using the KAPA Library Quantification kit. A separate single-read 150-cycle Illumina NextSeq 550 flow cell was used to sequence each immunoSEQ 96-well plate. The authors' pipeline ran thus. The immunoSEQ output contained only junctional sequences without quality scores, so filtering could not match that applied to full-length reads. To assign V/J genes and CDR3, sequences were annotated against IMGT germline references using PyIR, a Python wrapper for IgBLAST v1.9. Any read was removed if the V/J assignment was weak (E-value above 1e-6), the CDR3 was missing, or the read contained stop codons, out-of-frame junctions, or ambiguous translated residues. V3J clonotypes were defined by identical inferred V gene, J gene, and CDR3 amino acid sequence. Percentage overlap between repertoires was computed as shared unique clonotypes divided by the size of the smaller repertoire. Repertoire richness was assessed with RTK rarefaction, the Chao1 estimator, and Recon v2.1 estimates of unobserved clonotypes. Generation probabilities were computed with OLGA for all TCRbeta clonotypes obtained by the gDNA method from a handful of donors. Drawn from immuneACCESS, this table holds only the in-frame rearrangements with V and J called that TCRdb kept. Clones are partly lost; checked studies trace under half to an unresolved V gene and leave the rest unexplained. D and trimming come from the DNA, and the V and J calls and clone size come from that table. This sample has 2.5 million or so clones in its table, and around 90% of those were observed once. The ten largest clones represent 0.11% to 0.15% of the sample.

What the research found in general, with its limitations: Estimated clonotype richness was generally larger for naive than for memory subsets. Only blood was sampled, and tissue TCR repertoires likely differ from those in blood. Pairwise subsampling led to the expectation that sequencing depth would affect the degree of clonotype sharing among donors. Compared with non-shared clonotypes, clonotypes shared by all four sorted-subset donors had higher generation probabilities. Across a handful of donors, 4.5% to 6.5% of naive CD4, around 3.3% of naive CD8, under 2.5% of memory CD4, and roughly 0.41% of memory CD8 clonotypes were shared. Because the study included a small number of donors, the genetic and exposure-history diversity represented was limited. Incomplete sequencing was indicated by rarefaction of sorted-subset datasets, despite the large sequencing depth.

The source of this sequence is a man between 18 and 35 years old in good health. Sample: naive CD4+ T cells sorted from blood. The sample's cell subset or site label, in plain terms: CD45RA+ positively selected.

The DNA is TGCGCCAGCAGCTTGAGGGGTAAAGACTACGAGCAGTACTTC. Protein translation: CASSLRGKDYEQYF. This chain is built from TRBV5-1 and TRBJ2-7; TRBD1 might be the D gene, on 5 matching bases. The CDR3 holds 14 amino acids from the cysteine to the phenylalanine. Only the CDR3 region is kept as DNA, spanning 42 bases read in frame from base 1. V gives up 1 base and J gives up 3 bases, and the segment between their germline ends measures 11 bases. CDR1 is given as SGHRS and CDR2 as YFSETQ, both from the germline V gene.